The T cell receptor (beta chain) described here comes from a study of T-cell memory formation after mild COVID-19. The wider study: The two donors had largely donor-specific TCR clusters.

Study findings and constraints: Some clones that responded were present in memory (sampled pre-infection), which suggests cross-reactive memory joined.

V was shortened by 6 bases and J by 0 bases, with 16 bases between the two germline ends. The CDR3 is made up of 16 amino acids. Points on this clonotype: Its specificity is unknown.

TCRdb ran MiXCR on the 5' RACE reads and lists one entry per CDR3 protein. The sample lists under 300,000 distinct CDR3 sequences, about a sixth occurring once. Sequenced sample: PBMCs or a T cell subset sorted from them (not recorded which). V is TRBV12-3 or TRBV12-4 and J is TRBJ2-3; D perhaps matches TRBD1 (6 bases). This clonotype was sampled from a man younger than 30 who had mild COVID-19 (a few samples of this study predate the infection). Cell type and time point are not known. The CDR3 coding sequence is TGTGCCAGCAGACCGCGACAGGCAACTAGCACAGATACGCAGTATTTT. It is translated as CASRPRQATSTDTQYF.